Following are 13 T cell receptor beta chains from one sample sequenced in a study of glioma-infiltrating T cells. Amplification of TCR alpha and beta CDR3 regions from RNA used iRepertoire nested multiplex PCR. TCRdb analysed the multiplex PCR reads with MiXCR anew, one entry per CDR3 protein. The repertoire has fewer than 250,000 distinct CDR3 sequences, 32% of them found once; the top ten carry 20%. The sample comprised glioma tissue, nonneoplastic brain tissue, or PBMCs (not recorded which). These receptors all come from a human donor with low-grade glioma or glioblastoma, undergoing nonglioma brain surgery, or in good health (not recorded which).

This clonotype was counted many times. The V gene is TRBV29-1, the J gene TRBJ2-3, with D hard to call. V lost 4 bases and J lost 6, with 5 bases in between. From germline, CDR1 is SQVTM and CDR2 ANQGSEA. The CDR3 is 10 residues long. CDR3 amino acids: CSVGSDTQYF. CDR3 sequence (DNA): TGCAGCGTTGGGTCCGATACGCAGTATTTT.

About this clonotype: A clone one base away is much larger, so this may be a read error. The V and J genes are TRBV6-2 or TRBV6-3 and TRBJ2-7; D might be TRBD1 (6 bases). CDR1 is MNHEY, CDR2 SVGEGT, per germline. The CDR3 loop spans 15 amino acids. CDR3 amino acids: CASSRQDLSSYEKYF. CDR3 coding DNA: TGTGCCAGCAGCCGACAGGACTTGAGCTCCTACGAGAAGTACTTC.

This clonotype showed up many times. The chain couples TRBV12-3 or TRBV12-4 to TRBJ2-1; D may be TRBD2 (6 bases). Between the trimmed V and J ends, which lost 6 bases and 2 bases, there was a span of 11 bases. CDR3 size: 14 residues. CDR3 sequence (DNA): TGTGCCAGCAGGACCGGGACTCCCTACAATGAGCAGTTCTTC. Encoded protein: CASRTGTPYNEQFF.

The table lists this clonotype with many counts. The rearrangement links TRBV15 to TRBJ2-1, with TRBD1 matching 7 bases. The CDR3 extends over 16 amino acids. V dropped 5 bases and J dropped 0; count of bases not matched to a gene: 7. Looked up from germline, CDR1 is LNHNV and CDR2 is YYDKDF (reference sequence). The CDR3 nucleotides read TGTGCCACCAGCTACCCGGACAGGAGCTCCTACAATGAGCAGTTCTTC. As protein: CATSYPDRSSYNEQFF. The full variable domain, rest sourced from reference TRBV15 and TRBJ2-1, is DAMVIQNPRYQVTQFGKPVTLSCSQTLNHNVMYWYQQKSSQAPKLLFHYYDKDFNNEADTPDNFQSRRPNTSFCFLDIRSPGLGDTAMYLCATSYPDRSSYNEQFFGPGTRLTVL.

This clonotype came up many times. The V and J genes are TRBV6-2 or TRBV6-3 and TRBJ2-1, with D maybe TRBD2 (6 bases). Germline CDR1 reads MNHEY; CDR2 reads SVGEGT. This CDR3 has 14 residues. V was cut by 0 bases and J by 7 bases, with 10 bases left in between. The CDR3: CASSYSGGRNEQFF. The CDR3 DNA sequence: TGTGCCAGCAGTTACTCAGGAGGGAGGAATGAGCAGTTCTTC.

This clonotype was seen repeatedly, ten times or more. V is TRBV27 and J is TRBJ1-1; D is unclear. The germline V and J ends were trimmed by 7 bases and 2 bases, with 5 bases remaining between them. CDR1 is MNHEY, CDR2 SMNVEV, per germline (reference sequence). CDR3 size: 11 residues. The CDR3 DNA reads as TGTGCCAGCATTGGAAACACTGAAGCTTTCTTT. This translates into CASIGNTEAFF.

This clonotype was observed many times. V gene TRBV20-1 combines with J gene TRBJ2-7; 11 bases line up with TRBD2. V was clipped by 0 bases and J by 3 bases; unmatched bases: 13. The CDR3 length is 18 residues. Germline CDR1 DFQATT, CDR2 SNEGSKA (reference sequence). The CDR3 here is CSAREPGTGLAGGYEQYF. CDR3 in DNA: TGCAGTGCTAGAGAACCCGGGACGGGGCTAGCGGGAGGCTACGAGCAGTACTTC.

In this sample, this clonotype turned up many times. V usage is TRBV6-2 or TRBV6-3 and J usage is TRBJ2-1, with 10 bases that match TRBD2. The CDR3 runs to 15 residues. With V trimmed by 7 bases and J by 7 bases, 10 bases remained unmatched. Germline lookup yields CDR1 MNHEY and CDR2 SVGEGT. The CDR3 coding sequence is TGTGCCAGCACTTCAGCGGGGGGGGCTGCGAATGAGCAGTTCTTC. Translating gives CASTSAGGAANEQFF.

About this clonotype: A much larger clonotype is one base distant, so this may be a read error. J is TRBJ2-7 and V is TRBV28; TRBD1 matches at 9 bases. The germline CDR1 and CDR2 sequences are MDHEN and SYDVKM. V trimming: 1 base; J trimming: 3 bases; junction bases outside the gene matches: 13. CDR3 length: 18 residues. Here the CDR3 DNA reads TGTGCCAGCAGTTTATCGAGGATTGGGTCGACAGGGGGCTACGAGCAGTACTTC. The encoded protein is CASSLSRIGSTGGYEQYF.

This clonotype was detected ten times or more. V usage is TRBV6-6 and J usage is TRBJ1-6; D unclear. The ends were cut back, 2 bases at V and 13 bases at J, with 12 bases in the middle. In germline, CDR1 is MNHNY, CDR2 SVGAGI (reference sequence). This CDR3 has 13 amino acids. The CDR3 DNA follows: TGTGCCAGCAGTTACGGTGAGACGCGGCCCCTCCACTTT. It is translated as CASSYGETRPLHF.

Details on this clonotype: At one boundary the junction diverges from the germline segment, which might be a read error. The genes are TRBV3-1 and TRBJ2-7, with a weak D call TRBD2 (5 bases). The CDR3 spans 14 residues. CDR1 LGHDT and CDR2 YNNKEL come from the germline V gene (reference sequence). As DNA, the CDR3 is TGTGCCAGCAGCCAAGGGGGAGTTTACTACGACCAGTACTTC. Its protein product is CASSQGGVYYDQYF.

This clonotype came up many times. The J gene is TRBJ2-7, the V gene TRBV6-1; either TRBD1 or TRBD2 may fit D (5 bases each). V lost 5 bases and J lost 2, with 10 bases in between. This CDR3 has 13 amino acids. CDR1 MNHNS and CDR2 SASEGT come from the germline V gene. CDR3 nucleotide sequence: TGTGCCAGCAGTACCGGGACCACCTACGAGCAGTACTTC. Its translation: CASSTGTTYEQYF.

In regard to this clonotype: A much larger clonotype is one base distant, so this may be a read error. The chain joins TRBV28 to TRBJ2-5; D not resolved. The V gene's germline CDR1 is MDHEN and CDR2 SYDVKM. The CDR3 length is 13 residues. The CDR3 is CVSSSRLQETQYF. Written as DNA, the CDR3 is TGTGTCAGCAGTTCCCGACTCCAAGAGACCCAGTACTTC. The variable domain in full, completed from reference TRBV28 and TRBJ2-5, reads DVKVTQSSRYLVKRTGEKVFLECVQDMDHENMFWYRQDPGLGLRLIYFSYDVKMKEKGDIPEGYSVSREKKERFSLILESASTNQTSMYLCVSSSRLQETQYFGPGTRLLVL.